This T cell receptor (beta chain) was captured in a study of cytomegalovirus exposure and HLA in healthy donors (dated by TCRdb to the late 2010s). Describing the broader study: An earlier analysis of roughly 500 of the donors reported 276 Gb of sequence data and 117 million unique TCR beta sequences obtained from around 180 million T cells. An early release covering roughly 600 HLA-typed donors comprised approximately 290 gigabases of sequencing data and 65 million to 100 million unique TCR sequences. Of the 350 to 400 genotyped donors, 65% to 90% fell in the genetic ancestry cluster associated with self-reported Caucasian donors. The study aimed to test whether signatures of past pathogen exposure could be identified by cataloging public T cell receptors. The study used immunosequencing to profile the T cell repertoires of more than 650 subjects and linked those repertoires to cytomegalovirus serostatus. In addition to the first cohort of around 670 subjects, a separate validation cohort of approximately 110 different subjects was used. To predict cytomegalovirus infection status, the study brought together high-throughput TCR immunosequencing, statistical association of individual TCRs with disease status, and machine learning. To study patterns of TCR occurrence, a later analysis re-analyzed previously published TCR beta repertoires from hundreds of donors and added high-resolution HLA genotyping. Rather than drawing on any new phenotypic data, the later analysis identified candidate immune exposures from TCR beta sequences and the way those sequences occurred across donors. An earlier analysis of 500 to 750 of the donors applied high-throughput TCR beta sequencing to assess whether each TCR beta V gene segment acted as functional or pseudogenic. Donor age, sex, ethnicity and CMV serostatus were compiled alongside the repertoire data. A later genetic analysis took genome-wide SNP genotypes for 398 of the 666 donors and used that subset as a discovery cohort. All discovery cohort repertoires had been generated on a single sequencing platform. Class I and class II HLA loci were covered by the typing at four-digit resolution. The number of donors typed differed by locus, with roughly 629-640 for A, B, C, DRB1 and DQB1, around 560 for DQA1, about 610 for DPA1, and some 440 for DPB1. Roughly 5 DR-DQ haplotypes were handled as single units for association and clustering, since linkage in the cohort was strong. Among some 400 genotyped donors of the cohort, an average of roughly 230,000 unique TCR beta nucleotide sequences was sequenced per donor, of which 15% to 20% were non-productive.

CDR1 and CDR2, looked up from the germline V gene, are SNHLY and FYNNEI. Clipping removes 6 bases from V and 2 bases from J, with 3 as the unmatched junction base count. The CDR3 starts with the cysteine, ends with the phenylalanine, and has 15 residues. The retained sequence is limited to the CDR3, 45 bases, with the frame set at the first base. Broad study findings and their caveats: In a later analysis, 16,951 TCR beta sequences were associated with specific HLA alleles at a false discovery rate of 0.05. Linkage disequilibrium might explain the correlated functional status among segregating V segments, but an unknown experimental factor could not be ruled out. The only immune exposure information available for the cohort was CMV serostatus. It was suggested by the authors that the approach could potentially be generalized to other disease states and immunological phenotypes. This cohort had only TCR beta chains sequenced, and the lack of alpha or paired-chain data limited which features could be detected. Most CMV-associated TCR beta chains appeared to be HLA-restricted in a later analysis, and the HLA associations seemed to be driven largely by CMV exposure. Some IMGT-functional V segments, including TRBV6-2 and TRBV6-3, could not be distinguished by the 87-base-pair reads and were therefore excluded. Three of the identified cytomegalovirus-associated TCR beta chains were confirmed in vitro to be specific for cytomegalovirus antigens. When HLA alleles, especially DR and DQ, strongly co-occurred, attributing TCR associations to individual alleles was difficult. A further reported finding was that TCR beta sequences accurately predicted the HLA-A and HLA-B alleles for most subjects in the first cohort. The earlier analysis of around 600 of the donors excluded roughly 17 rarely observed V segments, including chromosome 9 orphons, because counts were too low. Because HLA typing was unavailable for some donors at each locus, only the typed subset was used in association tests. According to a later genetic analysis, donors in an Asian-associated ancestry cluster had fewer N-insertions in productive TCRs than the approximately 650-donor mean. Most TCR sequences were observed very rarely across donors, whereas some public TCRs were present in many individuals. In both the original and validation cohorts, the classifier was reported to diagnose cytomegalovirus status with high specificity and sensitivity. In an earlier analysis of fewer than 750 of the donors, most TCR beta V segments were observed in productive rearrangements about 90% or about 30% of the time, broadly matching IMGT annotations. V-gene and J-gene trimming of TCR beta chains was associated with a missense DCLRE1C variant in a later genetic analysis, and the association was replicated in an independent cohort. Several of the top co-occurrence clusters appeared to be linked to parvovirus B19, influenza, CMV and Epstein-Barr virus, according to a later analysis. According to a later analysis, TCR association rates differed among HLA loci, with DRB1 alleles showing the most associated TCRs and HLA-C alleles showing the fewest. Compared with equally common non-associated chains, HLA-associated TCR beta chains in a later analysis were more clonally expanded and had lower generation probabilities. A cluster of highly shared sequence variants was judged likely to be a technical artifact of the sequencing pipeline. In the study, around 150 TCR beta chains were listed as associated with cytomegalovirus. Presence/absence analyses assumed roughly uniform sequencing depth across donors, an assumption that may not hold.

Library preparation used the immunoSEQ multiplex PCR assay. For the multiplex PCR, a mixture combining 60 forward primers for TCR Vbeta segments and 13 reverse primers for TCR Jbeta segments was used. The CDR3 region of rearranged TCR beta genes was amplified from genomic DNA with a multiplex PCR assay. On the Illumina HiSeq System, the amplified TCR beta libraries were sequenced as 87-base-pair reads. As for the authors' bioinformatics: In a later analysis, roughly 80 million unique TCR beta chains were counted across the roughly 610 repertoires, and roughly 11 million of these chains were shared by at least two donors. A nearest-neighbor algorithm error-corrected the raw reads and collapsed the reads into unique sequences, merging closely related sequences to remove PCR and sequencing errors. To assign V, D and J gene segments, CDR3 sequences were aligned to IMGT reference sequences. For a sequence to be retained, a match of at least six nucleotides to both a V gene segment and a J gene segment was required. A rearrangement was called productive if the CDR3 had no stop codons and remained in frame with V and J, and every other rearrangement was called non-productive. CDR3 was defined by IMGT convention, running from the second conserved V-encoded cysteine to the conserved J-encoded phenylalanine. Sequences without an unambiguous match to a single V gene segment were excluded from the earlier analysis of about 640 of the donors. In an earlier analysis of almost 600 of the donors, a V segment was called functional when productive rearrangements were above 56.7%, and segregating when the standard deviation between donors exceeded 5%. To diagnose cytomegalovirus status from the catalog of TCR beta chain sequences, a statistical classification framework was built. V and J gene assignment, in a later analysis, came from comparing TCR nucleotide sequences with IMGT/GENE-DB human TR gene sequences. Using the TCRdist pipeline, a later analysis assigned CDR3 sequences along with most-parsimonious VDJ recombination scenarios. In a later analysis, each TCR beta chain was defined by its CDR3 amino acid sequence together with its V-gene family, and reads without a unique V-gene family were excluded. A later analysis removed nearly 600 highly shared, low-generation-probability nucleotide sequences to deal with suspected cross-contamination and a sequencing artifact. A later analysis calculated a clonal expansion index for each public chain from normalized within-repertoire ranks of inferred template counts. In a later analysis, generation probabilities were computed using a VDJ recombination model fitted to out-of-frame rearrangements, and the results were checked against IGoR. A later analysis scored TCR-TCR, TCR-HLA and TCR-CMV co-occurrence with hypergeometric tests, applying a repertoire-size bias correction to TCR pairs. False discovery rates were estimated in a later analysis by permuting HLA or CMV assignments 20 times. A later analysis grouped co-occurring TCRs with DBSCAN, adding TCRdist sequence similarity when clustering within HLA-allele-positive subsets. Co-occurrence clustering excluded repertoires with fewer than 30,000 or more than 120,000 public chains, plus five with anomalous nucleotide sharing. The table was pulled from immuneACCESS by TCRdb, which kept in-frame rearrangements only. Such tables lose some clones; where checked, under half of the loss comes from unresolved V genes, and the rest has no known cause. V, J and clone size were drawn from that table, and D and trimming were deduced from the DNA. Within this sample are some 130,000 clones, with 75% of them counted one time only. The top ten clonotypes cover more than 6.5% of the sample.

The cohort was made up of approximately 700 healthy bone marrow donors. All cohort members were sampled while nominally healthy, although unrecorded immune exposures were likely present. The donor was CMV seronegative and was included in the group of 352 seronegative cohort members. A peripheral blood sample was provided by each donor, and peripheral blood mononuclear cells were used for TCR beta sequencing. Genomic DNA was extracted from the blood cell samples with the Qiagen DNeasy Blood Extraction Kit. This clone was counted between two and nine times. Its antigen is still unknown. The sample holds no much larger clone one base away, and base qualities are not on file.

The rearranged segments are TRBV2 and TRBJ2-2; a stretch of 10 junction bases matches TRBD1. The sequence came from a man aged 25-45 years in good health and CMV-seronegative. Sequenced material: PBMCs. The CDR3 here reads CASSPTGGNTGELFF. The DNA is TGTGCCAGCAGCCCGACAGGGGGCAACACCGGGGAGCTGTTTTTT.